These T cell receptor beta chains were read from a single sample in a study of CD8 T cells in ankylosing spondylitis. TCRdb analysed the 5' RACE reads with MiXCR anew, one entry per CDR3 protein. The sample gives about 350,000 distinct CDR3 sequences, 20% to 25% of which show up once; around 12% is in the top ten. Sequencing input: blood, either unsorted or a sorted T cell fraction (not recorded which). The receptors originated from a male donor with ankylosing spondylitis or in good health (not recorded which). The CDR3 runs from the conserved cysteine through the conserved F or W. D genes are given only for firm matches. The size of a clone is reported for some rows only, either as once, few or many, or as a class for expanded clones.

d_call: TRBD2
v_call: TRBV5-6
clone_size: -
j_call: TRBJ2-1
cdr3_nt: TGTGCCAGCAGCTTGAGCGTAGTGACTAGCGGGGGCAGCTCCTACAATGAGCAGTTCTTC
cdr3_aa: CASSLSVVTSGGSSYNEQFF

d_call: -
v_call: TRBV4-2
clone_size: few
j_call: TRBJ2-7
cdr3_nt: TGTGCCAGCAGCCAAGTACTGAACTACGAGCAGTACTTC
cdr3_aa: CASSQVLNYEQYF

d_call: TRBD2
v_call: TRBV20-1
clone_size: -
j_call: TRBJ2-1
cdr3_nt: TGCAGTGCTAGAGAGGGAGGGGATGAGCAGTTCTTC
cdr3_aa: CSAREGGDEQFF

d_call: -
v_call: TRBV10-2
clone_size: -
j_call: TRBJ2-3
cdr3_nt: TGCGCCAGCAGTGCATTTGTGGGAATGAATACGCAGTATTTT
cdr3_aa: CASSAFVGMNTQYF

d_call: TRBD1
v_call: TRBV12-3/TRBV12-4
clone_size: -
j_call: TRBJ2-3
cdr3_nt: TGTGCCAGCAGTTCCTCCCTCGGCCAGGGGGCCACAGATACGCAGTATTTT
cdr3_aa: CASSSSLGQGATDTQYF

d_call: -
v_call: TRBV7-8
clone_size: -
j_call: TRBJ2-2
cdr3_nt: TGTGCCAGCAAAGACAGGAACACCGGGGAGCTGTTTTTT
cdr3_aa: CASKDRNTGELFF

d_call: TRBD1
v_call: TRBV20-1
clone_size: -
j_call: TRBJ2-3
cdr3_nt: TGCAGTGCTAGAGATCTCAAGGACAGGGGCTTGGATACGCAGTATTTT
cdr3_aa: CSARDLKDRGLDTQYF

d_call: TRBD2
v_call: TRBV20-1
clone_size: few
j_call: TRBJ2-2
cdr3_nt: TGCAGTGTTATCGATAGCGGGAGGTCAAACACCGGGGAGCTGTTTTTT
cdr3_aa: CSVIDSGRSNTGELFF

d_call: -
v_call: TRBV4-1
clone_size: -
j_call: TRBJ1-6
cdr3_nt: TGCGCCAGCAGCCAAGATCCGCTAAATAATTCACCCCTCCACTTT
cdr3_aa: CASSQDPLNNSPLHF

d_call: TRBD2
v_call: TRBV29-1
clone_size: -
j_call: TRBJ2-1
cdr3_nt: TGCAGCGTGGAACCCCGGGGGGGCCCTTACAATGAGCAGTTCTTC
cdr3_aa: CSVEPRGGPYNEQFF

d_call: -
v_call: TRBV20-1
clone_size: few
j_call: TRBJ2-7
cdr3_nt: TGCAGTGCTAGAGGAGGCAGGGACGGATACGAGCAGTACTTC
cdr3_aa: CSARGGRDGYEQYF

d_call: -
v_call: TRBV7-9
clone_size: -
j_call: TRBJ2-2
cdr3_nt: TGTGCCAGCGCGTTGGGGACCGGGGAGCTGTTTTTT
cdr3_aa: CASALGTGELFF

d_call: TRBD2
v_call: TRBV29-1
clone_size: once
j_call: TRBJ2-1
cdr3_nt: TGCAGCGTACCTACGACTAGCGGGGGATTAAATGAGCAGTTCTTC
cdr3_aa: CSVPTTSGGLNEQFF

d_call: -
v_call: TRBV18
clone_size: few
j_call: TRBJ2-5
cdr3_nt: TGTGCCAGCTCACCGGTGCCAGATGAGACCCAGTACTTC
cdr3_aa: CASSPVPDETQYF

d_call: -
v_call: TRBV29-1
clone_size: many
j_call: TRBJ2-7
cdr3_nt: TGCAGCGTCCGAAGCACAGCCTACGAGCAGTACTTC
cdr3_aa: CSVRSTAYEQYF

d_call: TRBD1
v_call: TRBV12-3/TRBV12-4
clone_size: -
j_call: TRBJ2-5
cdr3_nt: TGTGCCATAATGGACAGGGACCAAGAGACCCAGTACTTC
cdr3_aa: CAIMDRDQETQYF

d_call: -
v_call: TRBV12-3/TRBV12-4
clone_size: many
j_call: TRBJ2-1
cdr3_nt: TGTGCCAGCAGTTTAGCTACTCACAATGAGCAGTTCTTC
cdr3_aa: CASSLATHNEQFF

d_call: TRBD2
v_call: TRBV27
clone_size: few
j_call: TRBJ2-7
cdr3_nt: TGTGCCAGCAGTTACCGGGTCGAGGGACTAGCGGGGGGTCCCTCCTACGAGCAGTACTTC
cdr3_aa: CASSYRVEGLAGGPSYEQYF

d_call: -
v_call: TRBV4-1
clone_size: -
j_call: TRBJ1-6
cdr3_nt: TGCGCCAGCACCAGAGGGGGTAATTCACCCCTCCACTTT
cdr3_aa: CASTRGGNSPLHF

d_call: TRBD2
v_call: TRBV20-1
clone_size: -
j_call: TRBJ2-1
cdr3_nt: TGCAGTGCTAGAACCCTCGGTGCGGGGGGGACCTACAATGAGCAGTTCTTC
cdr3_aa: CSARTLGAGGTYNEQFF

d_call: TRBD1
v_call: TRBV6-1
clone_size: -
j_call: TRBJ2-1
cdr3_nt: TGTGCCAGCGGAAGTCTCTCGGACAGGCGAGGTGATGAGCAGTTCTTC
cdr3_aa: CASGSLSDRRGDEQFF

d_call: -
v_call: TRBV5-1
clone_size: -
j_call: TRBJ2-7
cdr3_nt: TGCGCCAGCGGGGACAACTCCTACGAGCAGTACTTC
cdr3_aa: CASGDNSYEQYF